The present TCR beta chain was sequenced within a study of CD8 T cells in ankylosing spondylitis. TCRdb ran MiXCR on the 5' RACE reads and lists one entry per CDR3 protein. Of 200,000 to 300,000 distinct CDR3 sequences listed, more than 20% were seen once; the top ten hold over 0.55%. The V gene's germline CDR1 is DFQATT and CDR2 SNEGSKA (reference sequence). CDR3 length equals 14 residues. With 1 base removed from V and 2 bases from J, the gap between germline ends came to 11 bases. Study-wide points: Disease-linked clones were CD8+ and relatively rare in peripheral blood. Characteristic, it appeared, of ankylosing spondylitis blood was a TCR beta motif of roughly eight highly homologous variants.

Concerning this clonotype: The antigen is not known.

The sequenced material came from blood, either unsorted or a sorted T cell fraction (not recorded which). The J gene is TRBJ1-1, the V gene TRBV20-1, with TRBD1 as a possible D gene (5 bases). This receptor was taken from a male donor with ankylosing spondylitis or in good health (not recorded which). CDR3 bases: TGCAGTGCTAGAGGGTGGGGGATCAACACTGAAGCTTTCTTT. Its translation is CSARGWGINTEAFF.